This TCR beta chain was profiled in a study of cytomegalovirus exposure and HLA in healthy donors. The PCR contained 60 Vbeta and 13 Jbeta primers. In the original processing: About 10 million shared chains were among the approximately 76 million unique TCR beta chains that a later analysis counted. Repertoires were generated with immunoSEQ multiplex PCR, while TCRdb's copy carries only in-frame clones and drops some. The V and J calls and clone size come from that table; D and trimming were worked out from the DNA. The sample carries around 140,000 clones, approximately 61% recorded once. Germline assignment: CDR1 SGHNT and CDR2 YYREEE (reference sequence). The CDR3 extends over 19 amino acids. Trimming removed 1 base at V and 9 bases at J, with 26 bases between.

Specimen: PBMCs. V gene TRBV5-4 combines with J gene TRBJ1-6; the D is unclear. The clonotype was recovered from a woman aged 40 to 50 in good health and CMV-seronegative. The CDR3 DNA reads as TGTGCCAGCAGCTTGAAAGGGAGTGCCCGGGCCACGAACCTTTCACCCCTCCACTTT. Its protein product is CASSLKGSARATNLSPLHF.